Sequencing of this T cell receptor beta chain was carried out in a study of CD8+ T cells in alopecia areata. Turning to this clone: Its matching antigen is unknown.

cDNA prepared by RNA extraction and subsequent reverse transcription served as the template for sequencing. The method was immunoSEQ multiplex PCR; TCRdb's version includes in-frame clones alone and lacks a portion of them. This sample has approximately 150,000 clones, with 50% to 60% found just once. Study results and limitations: Lesional scalp displayed greater clonality than normal scalp, most notably in alopecia totalis/universalis.

Germline CDR1 is MGHRA and CDR2 is YSYEKL. V lost 1 base and J lost 4, with 16 bases in between. The CDR3 covers 16 residues. The clonotype comes from a human donor in good health. V gene TRBV4-1 combines with J gene TRBJ2-5, with no clear D. Sequencing was carried out using CD4+ T cells sorted from blood. This chain's CDR3 is CASSQANLGFSETQYF. CDR3 coding DNA: TGCGCCAGCAGCCAAGCGAATCTAGGATTTTCAGAGACCCAGTACTTC.